Listed below are T cell receptor beta chains from one sample, sequenced in a study of T-cell reconstitution after alpha-beta-depleted transplantation in children. TCRdb redid the calling of the PCR reads with MiXCR, one entry per CDR3 protein. The sample includes 700,000 to 850,000 distinct CDR3 sequences, less than 20% of them seen just once. Sequenced material: PBMCs, mostly from graft donor cells, taken 360 days after TCRalphabeta/CD19-depleted stem cell transplant. The receptors here all came from a male patient under 18 who had a stem cell transplant for acute lymphoblastic leukemia, so the T cells may come from the graft donor. Both conserved end residues are part of each CDR3. D genes are given only for firm matches. Only part of the rows carry a size: once, few, many, or a class if the clone is expanded.

v_call	j_call	d_call	clone_size	cdr3_nt	cdr3_aa
TRBV29-1	TRBJ2-5	TRBD2	few	TGCAGCGTAGGGTTCCTAGCGGGGAACCAAGAGACCCAGTACTTC	CSVGFLAGNQETQYF
TRBV5-1	TRBJ2-1	TRBD2	.	TGCGCCAGCAGCCGGCAGCGGGGCGGGACCTACAATGAGCAGTTCTTC	CASSRQRGGTYNEQFF
TRBV27	TRBJ2-1	.	many	TGTGCCAGCTCCCCCTTCCCCTACAATGAGCAGTTCTTC	CASSPFPYNEQFF
TRBV20-1	TRBJ2-4	.	few	TGCAGTGCACCCCCTTGGGGGCGGATGAAAAACATTCAGTACTTC	CSAPPWGRMKNIQYF
TRBV2	TRBJ1-1	TRBD1	.	TGTGCCAGCAGCCCAGGGGGATTACAGATGAACACTGAAGCTTTCTTT	CASSPGGLQMNTEAFF
TRBV7-2	TRBJ2-7	.	few	TGTGCCAGCAGCTTACTTGGGGGCGATCTGCTCGAGCAGTACTTC	CASSLLGGDLLEQYF
TRBV30	TRBJ2-7	TRBD2	.	TGTGCCTGGAGCGGGAGGGTCTACGAGCAGTACTTC	CAWSGRVYEQYF
TRBV25-1	TRBJ1-5	.	few	TGTGCCAGCAGTGGTGGCCCCGGACAGAATAGCAATCAGCCCCAGCATTTT	CASSGGPGQNSNQPQHF
TRBV29-1	TRBJ2-7	TRBD2	few	TGCAGCGTTGATAGCGGGGATACCTACGAGCAGTACTTC	CSVDSGDTYEQYF
TRBV29-1	TRBJ1-2	.	few	TGCAGCGTTGACGTGGGGCATCCCTATGGCTACACCTTC	CSVDVGHPYGYTF
TRBV11-2	TRBJ1-1	.	.	TGTGCCAGCAGCTTAGATCCACGGGAACTATATTCCCCGAGTTCCGAAAACACTGAAGCTTTCTTT	CASSLDPRELYSPSSENTEAFF
TRBV4-2	TRBJ2-3	TRBD1	.	TGTGCCAGCAGCCCCGAGACCGGGACAGGGGGCGGGATGACAGATACGCAGTATTTT	CASSPETGTGGGMTDTQYF
TRBV7-7	TRBJ2-1	TRBD1	many	TGTGCCAGCAGCCCCAGGGGGTCATCATTTCACAATGAGCAGTTCTTC	CASSPRGSSFHNEQFF
TRBV9	TRBJ2-4	.	many	TGTGCCAGCAGCGTTTCGGACCGATTAGGAAACATTCAGTACTTC	CASSVSDRLGNIQYF
TRBV6-1	TRBJ1-5	.	few	TGTGCCAGCAGGGGGGGCGAAGGCAATCAGCCCCAGCATTTT	CASRGGEGNQPQHF
TRBV19	TRBJ2-2	.	few	TGTGCCAGTAGTATAGGTCGGGGCCATACCGGGGAGCTGTTTTTT	CASSIGRGHTGELFF
TRBV5-1	TRBJ2-3	.	few	TGCGCCAGCAGCTTTGGGTATTTCAGGGAGACAGATACGCAGTATTTT	CASSFGYFRETDTQYF
TRBV6-1	TRBJ1-3	TRBD1	.	TGTGCCAGCACCTATTCAGAACCGGGACAGGGTTATGGAAACACCATATATTTT	CASTYSEPGQGYGNTIYF
TRBV23-1	TRBJ2-7	.	.	TGCGCCGGGGCTGACGAGCAGTACTTC	CAGADEQYF
TRBV19	TRBJ1-1	.	.	TGTGCCAGTAGGCCGGAGCGAAACACTGAAGCTTTCTTT	CASRPERNTEAFF
TRBV29-1	TRBJ2-3	TRBD2	.	TGCAGCGTCCTCGGACTAGCATGGGATACGCAGTATTTT	CSVLGLAWDTQYF
TRBV7-8	TRBJ2-2	TRBD2	.	TGTGCCAGCAGCTTGGCGACTAGCGGGAGACTGAGCACCGGGGAGCTGTTTTTT	CASSLATSGRLSTGELFF
TRBV5-1	TRBJ2-1	.	.	TGCGCCAGCAGCCCCCCCGGGACTTACTACAATGAGCAGTTCTTC	CASSPPGTYYNEQFF
TRBV6-1	TRBJ2-3	TRBD2	few	TGTGCCAACGCCCGCAGAGCGGGAGACACGGATACGCAGTATTTT	CANARRAGDTDTQYF
TRBV20-1	TRBJ2-1	TRBD2	.	TGCAGTGCTACTAGCGGGAGAAGTGGTGAGCAGTTCTTC	CSATSGRSGEQFF
TRBV5-1	TRBJ2-7	.	few	TGCGCCAGCAGCAATCCGGGACAAGGCTACGAGCAGTACTTC	CASSNPGQGYEQYF
TRBV29-1	TRBJ1-1	.	many	TGCAGCGTTGGAACGGGAAGGGCCCCCGCTGAAGCTTTCTTT	CSVGTGRAPAEAFF
TRBV20-1	TRBJ2-7	TRBD2	many	TGCAGTGCTTTGACTAGCGGGAGGAGTGAGCAGTACTTC	CSALTSGRSEQYF
TRBV5-1	TRBJ1-2	TRBD1	.	TGCGCCAGCAGCATGGACAGGCCCTATGGCTACACCTTC	CASSMDRPYGYTF
TRBV11-2	TRBJ1-2	.	few	TGTGCCAGCAGCCTCGTGGGGGGGTGGTATGGCTACACCTTC	CASSLVGGWYGYTF
TRBV20-1	TRBJ2-5	TRBD2	few	TGCAGTGCTAGGGATGCTAGCGGAGAAGGCCAGTACTTC	CSARDASGEGQYF
TRBV6-5	TRBJ2-1	TRBD1	few	TGTGCCAGCAGTTACTCGTGGACAGGGGATGAGCAGTTCTTC	CASSYSWTGDEQFF
TRBV12-3/TRBV12-4	TRBJ1-1	.	few	TGTGCCAGCAACCCGATTGCGGGCACTGAAGCTTTCTTT	CASNPIAGTEAFF
TRBV5-6	TRBJ2-1	.	.	TGTGCCAGCAGCTTGAGGGGCAGCCTTCCTACCTACAATGAGCAGTTCTTC	CASSLRGSLPTYNEQFF
TRBV29-1	TRBJ2-1	TRBD2	.	TGCAGCGTCTTTAGCGGGGAAGCCCTCGGTGAGCAGTTCTTC	CSVFSGEALGEQFF
TRBV7-9	TRBJ1-1	.	many	TGTGCCAGCAGCTTAGCCGGCAAATTCGAAGCTTTCTTT	CASSLAGKFEAFF
TRBV6-5	TRBJ2-7	TRBD2	many	TGTGCCAGCAGTTACTCCAAAGGGACTAGCGGGAGCTCCCTCTACGAGCAGTACTTC	CASSYSKGTSGSSLYEQYF
TRBV5-1	TRBJ1-2	.	.	TGCGCCAGCAGCTTGGAGACAGGCTATGGCTACACCTTC	CASSLETGYGYTF
TRBV5-1	TRBJ2-5	TRBD1	few	TGCGCCAGCATCTCGGTACAGGGGGCGGGGGAGACCCAGTACTTC	CASISVQGAGETQYF
TRBV5-4	TRBJ2-3	.	few	TGTGCCAGCACCCCGGCCGAGCGAACTTATTCAACAGATACGCAGTATTTT	CASTPAERTYSTDTQYF
TRBV5-1	TRBJ1-5	.	.	TGCGCCAGCAGCTTTTCAGGGGCATGGAATCAGCCCCAGCATTTT	CASSFSGAWNQPQHF
TRBV4-1	TRBJ2-4	.	.	TGCGCCAGCAGCCAAAGCCCGATCGCCCTAGCCAAAAACATTCAGTACTTC	CASSQSPIALAKNIQYF
TRBV12-3/TRBV12-4	TRBJ2-2	TRBD2	.	TGTGCCAGCAGTTTAGCGGCTAGCGGTCCCGGGGAGCTGTTTTTT	CASSLAASGPGELFF
TRBV28	TRBJ2-1	.	.	TGTGCCAGCAGACCTCTCCCTGGGACACCCTACAATGAGCAGTTCTTC	CASRPLPGTPYNEQFF
TRBV11-2	TRBJ1-1	.	.	TGTGCCAGCAGCTTCTTAATGCCCCGGACACCTGAAGCTTTCTTT	CASSFLMPRTPEAFF
TRBV5-1	TRBJ2-3	TRBD1	.	TGCGCCAGCGGGTTATTGACAGGGGTTTTGGATACGCAGTATTTT	CASGLLTGVLDTQYF
TRBV5-1	TRBJ1-5	TRBD1	few	TGCGCCAGCAGCTTGGAGACAGGGGACCAGCCCCAGCATTTT	CASSLETGDQPQHF
TRBV7-7	TRBJ2-2	.	few	TGTGCCAGCAGCTCCCACAGTTTCGCGAACACCGGGGAGCTGTTTTTT	CASSSHSFANTGELFF
TRBV29-1	TRBJ2-5	.	.	TGCAGCTCCCTGAATTGGGCTAGCGCCGAGACCCAGTACTTC	CSSLNWASAETQYF
TRBV7-3	TRBJ2-7	.	few	TGTGCCAGCAGCCCCGGGGTAGTCGCCTACGAGCAGTACTTC	CASSPGVVAYEQYF
TRBV19	TRBJ2-1	TRBD2	.	TGTGCCAGTAGTATCCTAGCGGCCAATGAGCAGTTCTTC	CASSILAANEQFF
TRBV5-1	TRBJ2-7	.	.	TGCGCCAGCAGCTTGGAACTAGCCGGAGTCCCCATCTACGAGCAGTACTTC	CASSLELAGVPIYEQYF
TRBV18	TRBJ2-5	TRBD1	few	TGTGCCAGCCGGACAGGCCGTAATCAAGAGACCCAGTACTTC	CASRTGRNQETQYF
TRBV5-1	TRBJ1-2	.	.	TGCGCCAGCAGACCAGGGAAGGATTACTATGGCTACACCTTC	CASRPGKDYYGYTF